A single sample gave rise to the 9 T cell receptor beta chains below, sequenced in a study of CD8 T cells in Susac syndrome. Random hexamers primed reverse transcription of roughly 0.5 to 1 ug RNA. In TCRdb, the immunoSEQ multiplex PCR reads were re-called with MiXCR into one record per CDR3 protein. The table records nearly 70,000 distinct CDR3 sequences, 85% to 95% of them present only once. The sequenced material came from CD8+ T cells from PBMCs. All receptors come from a human donor in good health.

The chain combines TRBV3-1 with TRBJ2-5; D ambiguous. Germline CDR1 reads LGHDT; CDR2 reads YNNKEL (reference sequence). The CDR3 has 15 residues. Trimming cost V 4 bases and J 1 base, with 13 bases left between them. CDR3 protein: CASSPYRLRQETQYF. As DNA, the CDR3 is TGTGCCAGCAGCCCTTACCGACTTCGCCAAGAGACCCAGTACTTC.

This clonotype has only a few counts. The gene calls are TRBV27 and TRBJ2-7; D may be TRBD1 (6 bases). The CDR3 has 14 residues. Germline V gene data show CDR1 as MNHEY and CDR2 as SMNVEV (reference sequence). Trimming removed 7 bases from V and 1 base from J, with 14 bases in between. Written as DNA, the CDR3 is TGTGCCAGCACCCGGCAGGGGAATTCCTACGAGCAGTACTTC. This codes for CASTRQGNSYEQYF.

V gene TRBV30 combines with J gene TRBJ2-7; D not certain. The CDR3 sequence is 13 residues long. Germline V gene lookup returns CDR1 GTSNPN and CDR2 SVGIG (reference sequence). The germline V and J ends were trimmed by 1 base and 2 bases, with 9 bases remaining between them. The CDR3 loop is CAWSDGMAYEQYF. CDR3 in DNA: TGTGCCTGGAGTGACGGAATGGCCTACGAGCAGTACTTC.

The chain employs TRBV19 and TRBJ2-3; TRBD1 is a possible D gene (6 bases). Germline V gives CDR1 LNHDA, CDR2 SQIVND (reference sequence). The CDR3 has 12 residues. The V and J ends lost 7 bases and 1 base respectively, with 6 bases between them. DNA for the CDR3: TGTGCCAGTACAGGGGGCACAGATACGCAGTATTTT. Protein sequence: CASTGGTDTQYF.

The chain links TRBV15 to TRBJ2-2; possible D gene TRBD1, 5 bases. CDR3 length: 14 amino acids. Deletions cut 2 bases from V and 6 bases from J, with 10 bases between. Germline-derived CDR1 and CDR2 are LNHNV and YYDKDF (reference sequence). CDR3 residues: CATSRRRGAGELFF. CDR3 bases: TGTGCCACCAGCAGACGTAGGGGTGCCGGGGAGCTGTTTTTT.

The chain carries TRBV19 and TRBJ2-2; the D is unclear. From germline, CDR1 is LNHDA and CDR2 SQIVND (reference sequence). Trimming left V 3 bases short and J 1 base short, with 3 bases between. CDR3 length: 13 amino acids. The CDR3 region has the DNA TGTGCCAGTAGTATTCAGAACACCGGGGAGCTGTTTTTT. Its translation is CASSIQNTGELFF.

J is TRBJ2-3 and V is TRBV9; 8 positions match TRBD2. This CDR3 is built from 15 residues. V lost 4 bases and J lost 5; bases outside the gene matches: 9. The V gene's germline CDR1 is SGDLS and CDR2 YYNGEE. The CDR3 sequence: CASSPTGGEGDTQYF. The CDR3 bases are TGTGCCAGCAGCCCGACCGGGGGGGAGGGAGATACGCAGTATTTT.

The chain employs TRBV29-1 and TRBJ2-7, with 8 bases lining up with TRBD1. CDR1 SQVTM and CDR2 ANQGSEA come from the germline V gene. V trimming: 4 bases; J trimming: 4 bases; junction bases outside the gene matches: 3. This CDR3 is 12 amino acids long. Here the CDR3 DNA reads TGCAGCGTTGCACAGGGGGAATACGAGCAGTACTTC. This sequence encodes CSVAQGEYEQYF.

This clonotype was found a few times. This rearrangement joins TRBV2 to TRBJ2-7; 10 bases are a match to TRBD1. In germline, CDR1 is SNHLY, CDR2 FYNNEI. V lost 2 bases to trimming and J lost 3 bases; unmatched junction nucleotides: 4. The CDR3 extends over 15 amino acids. CDR3 in amino acids: CASSEIGTGVYEQYF. For the CDR3, the DNA is TGTGCCAGCAGTGAAATTGGGACAGGGGTCTACGAGCAGTACTTC.